In this sample, the clone carrying this T cell receptor (beta chain) turned up once. These data originate in a study of blood T cells in healthy people across ages. Across the whole study: Researchers report that template switching captured about one barcoded beta molecule per two T cells.

The extraction recovered at least 5.5 micrograms of total RNA per sample. A second about 7 to 12 cycle PCR used barcoded and J-beta primers. TCRdb processed the 5' RACE reads anew with MiXCR; each CDR3 protein has one entry. The sample includes about 600,000 distinct CDR3 sequences, 40% to 50% seen only once; the top ten take about 26%. There are 17 residues in the CDR3. J gave up 2 bases and V 0 bases, and 10 bases lay outside the gene matches. Germline-derived CDR1 and CDR2 are DFQATT and SNEGSKA (reference sequence). Source material: blood. The V gene is TRBV20-1, the J gene TRBJ2-3, with 8 bases that match TRBD2. This receptor was taken from an elderly man in good health. In DNA, the CDR3 is TGCAGTGCTAGAGATCTCCCCAGCGGGAGAAACACAGATACGCAGTATTTT. Protein: CSARDLPSGRNTDTQYF.